This T cell receptor (beta chain) was observed in a study of long-term antiretroviral therapy in people with HIV. The length of the CDR3 is 14 residues. The germline CDR1 and CDR2 sequences are SGHTA and FQGNSA. J was trimmed by 7 bases and V by 6 bases; bases with no gene match: 8. Study-level results: Post-ART diversity increased but stayed below transplant donor controls. Participants lacked recorded data on ART adherence, viral resistance or therapy changes. Samples were collected from the mid-2000s to the late 2010s under possibly less effective ART regimens.

The assay used was immunoSEQ (version v3.0), run at survey level. TCRdb's copy holds only in-frame clones and misses some; the assay was immunoSEQ multiplex PCR. The sample lists over 25,000 clones, around 93% seen once, with less than 3.5% in the top ten. In regard to this clone: Antigen specificity is unknown.

The sample here was unsorted PBMCs, taken about 7.4 years after starting antiretroviral therapy. The TCR sequence derives from a man aged 50-59 years with HIV. V gene TRBV7-2 combines with J gene TRBJ1-5; the match to TRBD1 covers 8 bases. CDR3 nucleotides: TGTGCCAGCAGATCGACAGGGGAAACGCAGCCCCAGCATTTT. Translating it yields CASRSTGETQPQHF.